Each of the 6 T cell receptor beta chains below was sequenced from the same sample in a study of control samples from healthy donors and cancer patients. This table comes from immunoSEQ multiplex PCR, and its TCRdb copy is limited to in-frame clones, with some not included. Altogether approximately 65,000 clones are present, under 90% being singletons, with the ten largest covering roughly a fifth. Source material: PBMCs. The receptors stem from a man aged 55 to 69 with lung cancer.

V and J are TRBV5-6 and TRBJ1-3; no firm D call. CDR3 length: 12 amino acids. Trimming left V 3 bases short and J 4 bases short, with 5 bases between. CDR1 and CDR2 from the germline V gene are SGHDT and YYEEEE. CDR3 in amino acids: CASSSPGNTIYF. The CDR3 bases are TGTGCCAGCAGCTCGCCCGGAAACACCATATATTTT.

The CDR3 bases are TGTGCCAGCAGCCTCCGAAAACAGGGGGAGGAGACCCAGTACTTC. Amino acid sequence: CASSLRKQGEETQYF. The gene calls are TRBV3-1 (or the pseudogene TRBV3-2) and TRBJ2-5; 8 bases map to TRBD1. Trimming cost V 4 bases and J 5 bases; bases outside gene matches: 9. Germline V gene lookup returns CDR1 LGHDT and CDR2 YNNKEL (reference sequence). The CDR3 sequence is 15 residues long.

This clone was counted only a few times. V usage is TRBV9 and J usage is TRBJ2-6, with D possibly TRBD2 on 6 matching bases. Germline CDR1 reads SGDLS; CDR2 reads YYNGEE. This CDR3 is 17 amino acids long. The V end lost 2 bases, the J end lost 0 bases, and 12 bases lay between the germline ends. This chain's CDR3 is CASSVGGSPSGANVLTF. Here the CDR3 DNA reads TGTGCCAGCAGCGTGGGGGGATCCCCCTCTGGGGCCAACGTCCTGACTTTC.

This chain links TRBV24-1 with TRBJ2-2; 7 bases fit TRBD1. Losses at the gene ends were 0 bases for V and 1 base for J; bases not matched to a gene: 4. The germline V gene has CDR1 KGHDR and CDR2 SFDVKD. The CDR3 loop spans 17 amino acids. The CDR3 spells CATSDLSRQGNTGELFF. CDR3 DNA: TGTGCCACCAGTGATTTGTCTCGACAGGGGAACACCGGGGAGCTGTTTTTT.

The DNA for the CDR3 is TGCAGCGTTCTCACAGGGGGCAAAGATACGCAGTATTTT. This sequence encodes CSVLTGGKDTQYF. The J gene is TRBJ2-3, the V gene TRBV29-1; TRBD1 agrees at 9 bases. J was trimmed by 5 bases and V by 5 bases; bases with no gene match: 5. This CDR3 region has 13 residues. Germline V lookup: CDR1 SQVTM, CDR2 ANQGSEA.

This CDR3 is CASSLGPSGYTF. CDR3 sequence (DNA): TGTGCCAGCAGCTTAGGCCCGTCCGGCTACACCTTC. The chain joins TRBV11-2 to TRBJ1-2; D is undetermined. V lost 1 base to trimming and J lost 8 bases, with 8 bases between them. The CDR3 spans 12 residues. Germline V gene data show CDR1 as SGHAT and CDR2 as FQNNGV. Drawing the rest from reference TRBV11-2 and TRBJ1-2, the complete variable domain is EAGVAQSPRYKIIEKRQSVAFWCNPISGHATLYWYQQILGQGPKLLIQFQNNGVVDDSQLPKDRFSAERLKGVDSTLKIQPAKLEDSAVYLCASSLGPSGYTFGSGTRLTVV.